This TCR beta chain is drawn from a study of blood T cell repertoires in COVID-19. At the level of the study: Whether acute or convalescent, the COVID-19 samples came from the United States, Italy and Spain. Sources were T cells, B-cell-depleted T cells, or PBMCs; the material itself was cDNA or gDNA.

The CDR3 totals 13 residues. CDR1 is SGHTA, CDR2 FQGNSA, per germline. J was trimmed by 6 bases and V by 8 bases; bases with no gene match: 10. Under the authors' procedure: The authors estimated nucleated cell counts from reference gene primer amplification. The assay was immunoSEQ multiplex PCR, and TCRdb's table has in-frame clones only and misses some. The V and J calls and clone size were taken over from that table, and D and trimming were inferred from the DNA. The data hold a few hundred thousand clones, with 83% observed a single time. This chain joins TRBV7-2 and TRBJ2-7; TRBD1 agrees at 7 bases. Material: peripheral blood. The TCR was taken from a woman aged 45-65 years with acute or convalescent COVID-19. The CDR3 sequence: CASSRTGATEQYF. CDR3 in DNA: TGTGCCAGCTCCCGGACAGGCGCGACCGAGCAGTACTTC. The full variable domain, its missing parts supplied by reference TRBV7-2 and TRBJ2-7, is GAGVSQSPSNKVTEKGKDVELRCDPISGHTALYWYRQSLGQGLEFLIYFQGNSAPDKSGLPSDRFSAERTGGSVSTLTIQRTQQEDSAVYLCASSRTGATEQYFGPGTRLTVT.